This TCR beta chain was sequenced for a study of siplizumab effects on memory and regulatory T cells. Findings of the study overall: Suppression by proliferating Tregs derived from siplizumab cultures was not verified. In unstimulated cells, naive T cells appeared more diverse than memory T cells and seemed major alloresponse contributors.

The CDR3 is made up of 16 amino acids. Germline V gene data show CDR1 as SGHAT and CDR2 as FQNNGV. The V segment lost 1 base and the J segment 3 bases; nucleotides outside the gene matches: 5. The repertoire was sequenced with immunoSEQ multiplex PCR; TCRdb's copy has only in-frame clones and lacks some. The data show approximately 60,000 clones, with less than 80% seen just once and about 0.41% held by the top ten. About this clone: The target antigen is unknown.

This TCR was recovered from a human donor in good health. The rearrangement joins TRBV11-2 to TRBJ2-5, with TRBD1 matching 10 bases. The sequencing input was memory CD4+ T cells sorted from blood. The CDR3 DNA is TGTGCCAGCAGCTTAGGTTTAGGGACAGGGGAAGAGACCCAGTACTTC. Residues: CASSLGLGTGEETQYF.